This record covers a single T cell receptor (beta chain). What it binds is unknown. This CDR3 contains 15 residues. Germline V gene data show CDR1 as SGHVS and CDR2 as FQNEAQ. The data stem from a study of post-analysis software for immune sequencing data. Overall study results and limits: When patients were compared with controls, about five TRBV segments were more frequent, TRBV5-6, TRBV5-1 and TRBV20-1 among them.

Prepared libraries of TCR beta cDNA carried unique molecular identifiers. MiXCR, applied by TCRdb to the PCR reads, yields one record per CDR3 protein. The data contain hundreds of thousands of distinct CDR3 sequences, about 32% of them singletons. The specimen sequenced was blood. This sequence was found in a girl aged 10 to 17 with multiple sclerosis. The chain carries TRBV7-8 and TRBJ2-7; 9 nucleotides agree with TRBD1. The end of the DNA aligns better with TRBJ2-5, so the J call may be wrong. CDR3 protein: CASSRTGGALKTQYF. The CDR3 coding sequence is TGTGCCAGCAGCCGCACAGGGGGCGCGTTGAAGACCCAGTACTTC.